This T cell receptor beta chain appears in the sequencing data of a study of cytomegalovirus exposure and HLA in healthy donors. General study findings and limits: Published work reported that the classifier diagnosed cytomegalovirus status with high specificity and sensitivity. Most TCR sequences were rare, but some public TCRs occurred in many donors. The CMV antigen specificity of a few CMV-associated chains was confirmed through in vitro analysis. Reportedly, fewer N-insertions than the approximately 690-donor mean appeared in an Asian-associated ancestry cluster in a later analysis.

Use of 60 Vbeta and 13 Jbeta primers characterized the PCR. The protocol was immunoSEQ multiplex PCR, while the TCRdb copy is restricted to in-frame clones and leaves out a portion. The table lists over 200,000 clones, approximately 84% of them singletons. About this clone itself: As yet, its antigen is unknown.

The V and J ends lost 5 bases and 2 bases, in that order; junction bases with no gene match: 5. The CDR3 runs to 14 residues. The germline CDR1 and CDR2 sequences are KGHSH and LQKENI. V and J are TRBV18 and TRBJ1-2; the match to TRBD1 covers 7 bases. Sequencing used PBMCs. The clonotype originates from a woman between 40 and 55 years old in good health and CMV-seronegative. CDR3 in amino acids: CASSSEQGNYGYTF. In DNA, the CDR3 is TGTGCCAGCTCATCCGAACAGGGGAACTATGGCTACACCTTC.